This T cell receptor beta chain was observed in a study of metastatic and nonmetastatic thyroid tumors. Across the study: Repertoires from blood and tumor or nodule tissue of malignant and benign thyroid patients were compared.

The CDR3 is 15 amino acids. Trimming removed 2 bases from V and 7 bases from J; junction bases left unmatched: 5. In germline, CDR1 is MNHEY, CDR2 SMNVEV (reference sequence). On this clone: Its antigen is unidentified.

No treatment had been given to any patient before thyroid surgery. Notes on the study in general: Across blood and tumor, TCR beta diversity in malignant thyroid tumors was reportedly significantly higher than in benign nodules.

Original methodology: It was from CDR3 differences across clinicopathological groups that a distant-metastasis classifier for papillary thyroid cancer was built. MiXCR reprocessed the PCR reads for TCRdb. TCRdb, not the authors, supplied the V and J calls. Of 9,000 to 9,500 clones listed, about a third were seen once; the top ten hold around 15%. This TCR was recovered from a female donor with papillary thyroid cancer or a benign thyroid nodule (not recorded which). Some clones in this sample may be carry-over from other donors' samples. The source material was adjacent normal tissue. J is TRBJ2-1 and V is TRBV27; 10 nucleotides line up with TRBD2. The CDR3 DNA reads TGTGCCAGCAGTTTAATCACTAGCGGGGAAAATGAGCAGTTCTTC. Protein sequence: CASSLITSGENEQFF.